The present TCR beta chain was sequenced within a study of cytomegalovirus exposure and HLA in healthy donors. The study, taken as a whole, reports: One later analysis reportedly identified an Asian-associated ancestry cluster that showed fewer N-insertions than the approximately 710-donor mean. Reported findings show TCR beta sequences accurately forecast HLA-A and HLA-B alleles in most subjects. Indistinguishable V segments, including TRBV6-2 and TRBV6-3, were excluded.

On this clone itself: Its cognate antigen is unknown.

Participants comprised healthy donors of bone marrow. Primers included in the PCR were 60 Vbeta and 13 Jbeta primers. Some clones are missing from TCRdb's copy, which holds only in-frame ones; the method was immunoSEQ multiplex PCR. Of fewer than 150,000 clones listed, around 82% are singletons. This CDR3 is 15 amino acids long. V lost 0 bases and J lost 6, with 11 bases in between. Germline V gene data show CDR1 as MNHEY and CDR2 as SMNVEV (reference sequence). The origin of this receptor is a woman aged 25 to 39 in good health and CMV-seropositive. Material for sequencing was PBMCs. This chain links TRBV27 with TRBJ2-2, with D perhaps TRBD1 (5 bases). The CDR3 sequence: CASSLSNQGAGELFF. The CDR3, as DNA: TGTGCCAGCAGTTTATCGAATCAGGGCGCCGGGGAGCTGTTTTTT.